This T cell receptor beta chain comes out of a study of blood T cell repertoires in COVID-19. TCRdb's copy holds only in-frame clones and misses some; the assay was immunoSEQ multiplex PCR. The table lists more than 35,000 clones, approximately 91% of them singletons, with roughly 30% in the top ten. The V and J ends lost 3 bases and 5 bases respectively, with 22 bases between them. This CDR3 comprises 17 residues. From germline, CDR1 is LNHDA and CDR2 SQIVND (reference sequence). The table lists this clone with a count of one. Sequencing input: peripheral blood. This chain uses TRBV19 with TRBJ2-5; perhaps TRBD2 as D (7 bases). This TCR was sampled from a man in his 70s with active COVID-19. The CDR3: CASSIGGRSGARETQYF. CDR3 nucleotides: TGTGCCAGTAGTATCGGGGGGCGGTCGGGGGCCAGGGAGACCCAGTACTTC.